Listed below are T cell receptor beta chains from one sample, sequenced in a study of CD8 T cells in ankylosing spondylitis. Using its own MiXCR run on the 5' RACE reads, TCRdb lists one record per CDR3 protein. The table records almost 400,000 distinct CDR3 sequences, around 20% of them present only once. Sequences were obtained from blood, either unsorted or a sorted T cell fraction (not recorded which). The receptor source for this set is a male donor with ankylosing spondylitis. Each CDR3 is given with its conserved first and last residue. The D gene is left open where the match is weak. The listing skips clone size in some rows; elsewhere it reads once, few, many or a size class.

j_gene: TRBJ2-1
d_gene: .
abundance: .
v_gene: TRBV11-1
len: 13
CDR3nt: TGTGCCAGCAGCTTACAGGGTAGCGATGAGCAGTTCTTC
CDR3aa: CASSLQGSDEQFF

j_gene: TRBJ2-5
d_gene: .
abundance: few
v_gene: TRBV14
len: 15
CDR3nt: TGTGCCAGCAGCCAAGAGTCATCGGGCCCCGGGGGCCAGTACTTC
CDR3aa: CASSQESSGPGGQYF

j_gene: TRBJ1-2
d_gene: .
abundance: .
v_gene: TRBV6-1
len: 14
CDR3nt: TGTGCCAGCAGTAGAGGGCGAGACTTCCTCGACTACACCTTC
CDR3aa: CASSRGRDFLDYTF

j_gene: TRBJ2-1
d_gene: .
abundance: .
v_gene: TRBV11-2
len: 17
CDR3nt: TGTGCCAGCAGCCGACAACGAGAGGGACCCTCCTACAATGAGCAGTTCTTC
CDR3aa: CASSRQREGPSYNEQFF

j_gene: TRBJ2-1
d_gene: .
abundance: once
v_gene: TRBV7-8
len: 15
CDR3nt: TGTGCCAGCAGCCCCCAGGGGAAGCGGTACAATGAGCAGTTCTTC
CDR3aa: CASSPQGKRYNEQFF

j_gene: TRBJ2-1
d_gene: TRBD1
abundance: many
v_gene: TRBV7-9
len: 15
CDR3nt: TGTGCCAGCAGCACAGGGACAGGTCCGAGGGGTGAGCAGTTCTTC
CDR3aa: CASSTGTGPRGEQFF

j_gene: TRBJ1-5
d_gene: .
abundance: .
v_gene: TRBV3-1
len: 14
CDR3nt: TGTGCCAGCAGCCAAGCAGCCGGCAATCAGCCCCAGCATTTT
CDR3aa: CASSQAAGNQPQHF

j_gene: TRBJ2-1
d_gene: TRBD2
abundance: .
v_gene: TRBV12-3/TRBV12-4
len: 15
CDR3nt: TGTGCCAGCAGTTTGCACGGGACTAGCGGGATCAGGCAGTTCTTC
CDR3aa: CASSLHGTSGIRQFF

j_gene: TRBJ2-7
d_gene: .
abundance: few
v_gene: TRBV28
len: 15
CDR3nt: TGTGCCAGCAGTTTATCCGTCGGGTCTACCTACGAGCAGTACTTC
CDR3aa: CASSLSVGSTYEQYF

j_gene: TRBJ1-2
d_gene: .
abundance: few
v_gene: TRBV6-5
len: 12
CDR3nt: TGTGCCAGCAGTTTCAGAAACTCTGGCTACACCTTC
CDR3aa: CASSFRNSGYTF

j_gene: TRBJ2-7
d_gene: .
abundance: .
v_gene: TRBV30
len: 15
CDR3nt: TGTGCCTGGAGAAAACGAGGGGCAGGGGACTACGAGCAGTACTTC
CDR3aa: CAWRKRGAGDYEQYF

j_gene: TRBJ2-1
d_gene: TRBD2
abundance: few
v_gene: TRBV5-1
len: 16
CDR3nt: TGCGCCAGCAGCTTGGAGCGCAGGGACTACCGCAATGAGCAGTTCTTC
CDR3aa: CASSLERRDYRNEQFF

j_gene: TRBJ2-2
d_gene: TRBD2
abundance: .
v_gene: TRBV19
len: 16
CDR3nt: TGTGCCAGTCGTCTGGCGGGAGGGTGGTTAACCGGGGAGCTGTTTTTT
CDR3aa: CASRLAGGWLTGELFF

j_gene: TRBJ1-5
d_gene: .
abundance: .
v_gene: TRBV12-3/TRBV12-4
len: 13
CDR3nt: TGTGCCAGCAGTTCCCTCCCCAATCAGCCCCAGCATTTT
CDR3aa: CASSSLPNQPQHF

j_gene: TRBJ1-3
d_gene: TRBD1
abundance: few
v_gene: TRBV6-2/TRBV6-3
len: 16
CDR3nt: TGTGCCGGATCCCGTCAGGGGGGACGCTCTGGAAACACCATATATTTT
CDR3aa: CAGSRQGGRSGNTIYF

j_gene: TRBJ1-4
d_gene: TRBD1
abundance: .
v_gene: TRBV4-1
len: 17
CDR3nt: TGCGCCAGCAGCCAAGGTTTCAGGGGGGTCACTAATGAAAAACTGTTTTTT
CDR3aa: CASSQGFRGVTNEKLFF

j_gene: TRBJ2-5
d_gene: TRBD2
abundance: .
v_gene: TRBV10-3
len: 14
CDR3nt: TGTGCCATCAGCCCGGCGGGGGGCCGGGAGACCCAGTACTTC
CDR3aa: CAISPAGGRETQYF

j_gene: TRBJ2-7
d_gene: TRBD2
abundance: few
v_gene: TRBV29-1
len: 13
CDR3nt: TGCAGCGTTGACGGCGCGGGGGCCTACGAGCAGTACTTC
CDR3aa: CSVDGAGAYEQYF

j_gene: TRBJ2-3
d_gene: TRBD2
abundance: few
v_gene: TRBV4-2
len: 20
CDR3nt: TGTGCCAGCAGCCGGCCGGGGCTCGGGGGGAGGAAGGTTGACACAGATACGCAGTATTTT
CDR3aa: CASSRPGLGGRKVDTDTQYF

j_gene: TRBJ2-1
d_gene: TRBD2
abundance: .
v_gene: TRBV20-1
len: 14
CDR3nt: TGCAGTGCTAGTAGGTGGGAGGGATACAATGAGCAGTTCTTC
CDR3aa: CSASRWEGYNEQFF

j_gene: TRBJ2-3
d_gene: .
abundance: many
v_gene: TRBV5-1
len: 19
CDR3nt: TGCGCCAGCAGCTTGGAGGGACAGGGAGGAGCGGGAGACACAGATACGCAGTATTTT
CDR3aa: CASSLEGQGGAGDTDTQYF

j_gene: TRBJ1-2
d_gene: .
abundance: .
v_gene: TRBV5-1
len: 11
CDR3nt: TGCGCCAGCAGCTTGTTGGGACAATGGTTCTTC
CDR3aa: CASSLLGQWFF

j_gene: TRBJ2-5
d_gene: TRBD2
abundance: .
v_gene: TRBV5-1
len: 15
CDR3nt: TGCGCCAGCAGCTTGGTGGGACTAGACCTAGAGACCCAGTACTTC
CDR3aa: CASSLVGLDLETQYF

j_gene: TRBJ2-7
d_gene: TRBD2
abundance: .
v_gene: TRBV5-1
len: 16
CDR3nt: TGCGCCAGCAGCTTGGGAGGACTAGCGGCGGGGTACGAGCAGTACTTC
CDR3aa: CASSLGGLAAGYEQYF

j_gene: TRBJ2-7
d_gene: TRBD2
abundance: .
v_gene: TRBV28
len: 16
CDR3nt: TGTGCCAGCAGTTTGGGACTAGCGGGAGGGCCCGACGAGCAGTACTTC
CDR3aa: CASSLGLAGGPDEQYF

j_gene: TRBJ2-4
d_gene: TRBD2
abundance: few
v_gene: TRBV19
len: 15
CDR3nt: TGTGCCAGTAGTGGAGGACTAGCGGGAGAGGTCATTCAGTACTTC
CDR3aa: CASSGGLAGEVIQYF

j_gene: TRBJ2-3
d_gene: TRBD2
abundance: .
v_gene: TRBV7-7
len: 18
CDR3nt: TGTGCTAGCAGCTCCGGGACTAGCGGGAGGCAAGCCACAGATACGCAGTATTTT
CDR3aa: CASSSGTSGRQATDTQYF

j_gene: TRBJ2-1
d_gene: .
abundance: .
v_gene: TRBV29-1
len: 13
CDR3nt: TGCAGCGTTGAGGTAGCTCCCTACAATGAGCAGTTCTTC
CDR3aa: CSVEVAPYNEQFF

j_gene: TRBJ2-5
d_gene: TRBD2
abundance: few
v_gene: TRBV20-1
len: 19
CDR3nt: TGCAGTGCTAGAGTCGTACTAGCGGGAGGTAGGGCCCCCCCAGAGACCCAGTACTTC
CDR3aa: CSARVVLAGGRAPPETQYF

j_gene: TRBJ2-7
d_gene: .
abundance: few
v_gene: TRBV5-6
len: 14
CDR3nt: TGTGCCAGCAGCTTGAATCCCGTGGCTTACGAGCAGTACTTC
CDR3aa: CASSLNPVAYEQYF

j_gene: TRBJ2-3
d_gene: .
abundance: .
v_gene: TRBV7-2
len: 17
CDR3nt: TGTGCCAGCAGCTTAGCGGGGCGCCCGGCGGTCCCAGATACGCAGTATTTT
CDR3aa: CASSLAGRPAVPDTQYF

j_gene: TRBJ2-7
d_gene: .
abundance: .
v_gene: TRBV7-2
len: 14
CDR3nt: TGTGCCAGCAGCCGGGACTTAAACTCCTACGAGCAGTACTTC
CDR3aa: CASSRDLNSYEQYF

j_gene: TRBJ2-2
d_gene: .
abundance: .
v_gene: TRBV13
len: 14
CDR3nt: TGTGCCAGCAGCTCTCAGGGTTTGGCCGGGGAGCTGTTTTTT
CDR3aa: CASSSQGLAGELFF

j_gene: TRBJ2-7
d_gene: .
abundance: .
v_gene: TRBV25-1
len: 15
CDR3nt: TGTGCCAGCAGTCCAAATTACAGGGTAGGCTACGAGCAGTACTTC
CDR3aa: CASSPNYRVGYEQYF

j_gene: TRBJ2-1
d_gene: .
abundance: .
v_gene: TRBV7-2
len: 16
CDR3nt: TGTGCCAGCATTTTTCTGACGGGGGCGGGAGCTAATGAGCAGTTCTTC
CDR3aa: CASIFLTGAGANEQFF

j_gene: TRBJ2-3
d_gene: TRBD1
abundance: few
v_gene: TRBV5-8
len: 15
CDR3nt: TGTGCCAGCAGCTTGGACAGGGGGATGACAGATACGCAGTATTTT
CDR3aa: CASSLDRGMTDTQYF

j_gene: TRBJ1-5
d_gene: .
abundance: many
v_gene: TRBV5-1
len: 15
CDR3nt: TGCGCCAGCAGCTTGAGGGGCGCCAGCAATCAGCCCCAGCATTTT
CDR3aa: CASSLRGASNQPQHF

j_gene: TRBJ2-3
d_gene: TRBD1
abundance: .
v_gene: TRBV20-1
len: 16
CDR3nt: TGCAGTGCTAGGGTCCCGGACAGGACTAGCACAGATACGCAGTATTTT
CDR3aa: CSARVPDRTSTDTQYF

j_gene: TRBJ2-5
d_gene: TRBD1
abundance: few
v_gene: TRBV2
len: 15
CDR3nt: TGTGCCAGCAGTGGCAACAGGGGGCGCGAAGAGACCCAGTACTTC
CDR3aa: CASSGNRGREETQYF

j_gene: TRBJ2-3
d_gene: TRBD2
abundance: .
v_gene: TRBV3-1
len: 16
CDR3nt: TGTGCCAGCAGCCATCGACTAGCGGGGGGGGCAGATACGCAGTATTTT
CDR3aa: CASSHRLAGGADTQYF

j_gene: TRBJ2-1
d_gene: TRBD2
abundance: few
v_gene: TRBV6-1
len: 17
CDR3nt: TGTGCCAGCCTGCAACTAGCGGGAGGGCCACTCTACAATGAGCAGTTCTTC
CDR3aa: CASLQLAGGPLYNEQFF

j_gene: TRBJ1-1
d_gene: .
abundance: .
v_gene: TRBV3-1
len: 14
CDR3nt: TGTGCCAGCAGCCAAGTCAGGTCGAACACTGAAGCTTTCTTT
CDR3aa: CASSQVRSNTEAFF

j_gene: TRBJ2-7
d_gene: .
abundance: many
v_gene: TRBV29-1
len: 11
CDR3nt: TGCAGCGCGGGGTATGACTACGAGCAGTACTTC
CDR3aa: CSAGYDYEQYF

j_gene: TRBJ2-1
d_gene: .
abundance: .
v_gene: TRBV9
len: 14
CDR3nt: TGTGCCAGCAGCACATATAGCGGTTACAATGAGCAGTTCTTC
CDR3aa: CASSTYSGYNEQFF

j_gene: TRBJ2-5
d_gene: TRBD1
abundance: .
v_gene: TRBV3-1
len: 15
CDR3nt: TGTGCCAGCAGCCCCCCCGGGACAGGGCTAGAGACCCAGTACTTC
CDR3aa: CASSPPGTGLETQYF

j_gene: TRBJ2-4
d_gene: .
abundance: few
v_gene: TRBV5-5
len: 15
CDR3nt: TGTGCCAGCAGCTTGGATTGGTACAGAGGGGACATTCAGTACTTC
CDR3aa: CASSLDWYRGDIQYF

j_gene: TRBJ2-1
d_gene: TRBD2
abundance: many
v_gene: TRBV29-1
len: 13
CDR3nt: TGCAGCGTGGCTAGGACTAGCGGCAATGAGCAGTTCTTC
CDR3aa: CSVARTSGNEQFF

j_gene: TRBJ1-1
d_gene: .
abundance: once
v_gene: TRBV2
len: 15
CDR3nt: TGTGCCAGCAGAGAACGACAACCAAGTCGTACTGAAGCTTTCTTT
CDR3aa: CASRERQPSRTEAFF

j_gene: TRBJ2-7
d_gene: TRBD2
abundance: .
v_gene: TRBV4-2
len: 15
CDR3nt: TGTGCCAGCAGCCAAGAAGTAGCGGGAGTCGACGAGCAGTACTTC
CDR3aa: CASSQEVAGVDEQYF